The subject of this entry is one TCR beta chain. Germline V lookup: CDR1 MGHRA, CDR2 YSYEKL. The CDR3 covers 16 residues. The trim removed 4 bases at V and 8 bases at J, leaving 11 bases unmatched. The sample is drawn from a study of blood T cell repertoires in COVID-19. Study overall: Samples of COVID-19 (acute and convalescent) were obtained from the United States, Italy and Spain.

Data came from immunoSEQ multiplex PCR; TCRdb stores just in-frame clones and leaves some out. The table has some 250,000 clones, 85% to 90% seen once. Participant-given clinical history determined each cohort assignment. Cohort 3 donors were reported recovered after two negative PCRs, clearance, or symptom resolution. The receptor was isolated from a middle-aged man who had recovered from COVID-19. V and J are TRBV4-1 and TRBJ1-4; 9 bases align to TRBD1. Specimen: PBMCs or T cells enriched from blood (not recorded which). In DNA form, the CDR3 reads TGCGCCAGCAGCCGTGCCGGGACAGGGTGGACCGAAAAACTGTTTTTT. Residues: CASSRAGTGWTEKLFF.